This entry concerns a single T cell receptor beta chain. Its antigen is as yet unknown. PCR used 60 Vbeta primers and 13 Jbeta primers. The repertoire was sequenced with immunoSEQ multiplex PCR; TCRdb's copy has only in-frame clones and lacks some. Here the sample spans more than 100,000 clones, over 70% being singletons. The record originates from a study of cytomegalovirus exposure and HLA in healthy donors. Study observations and caveats: Specificity of three CMV-associated chains for CMV antigens was verified in vitro. Later on, an analysis tied roughly 17,000 TCR beta sequences to HLA alleles at 0.05 false discovery rate.

CDR1 is MNHNS and CDR2 is SASEGT in the germline V gene. Losses at the gene ends were 6 bases for V and 3 bases for J; bases not matched to a gene: 2. This CDR3 comprises 14 residues. The sequencing input was PBMCs. The chain joins TRBV6-1 to TRBJ2-7; 13 bases line up with TRBD2. This receptor was taken from a woman aged 18-29 years in good health and CMV-seronegative. CDR3 region: CASRGLAGFYEQYF. As DNA, the CDR3 is TGTGCCAGCAGGGGACTAGCGGGATTCTACGAGCAGTACTTC.